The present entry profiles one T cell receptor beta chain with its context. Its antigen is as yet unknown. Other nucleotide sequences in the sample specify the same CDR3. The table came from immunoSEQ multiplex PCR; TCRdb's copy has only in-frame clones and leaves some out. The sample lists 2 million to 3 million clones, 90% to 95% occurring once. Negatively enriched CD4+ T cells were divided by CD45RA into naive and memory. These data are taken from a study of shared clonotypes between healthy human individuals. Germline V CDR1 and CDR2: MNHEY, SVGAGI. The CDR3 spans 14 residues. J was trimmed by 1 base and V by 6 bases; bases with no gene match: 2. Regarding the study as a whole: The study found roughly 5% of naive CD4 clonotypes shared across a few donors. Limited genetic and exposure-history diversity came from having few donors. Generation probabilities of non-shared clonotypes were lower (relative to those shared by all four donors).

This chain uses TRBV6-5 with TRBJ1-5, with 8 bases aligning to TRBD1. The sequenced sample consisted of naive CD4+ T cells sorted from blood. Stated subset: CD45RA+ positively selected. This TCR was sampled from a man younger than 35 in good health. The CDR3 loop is CASSRQGSNQPQHF. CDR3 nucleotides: TGTGCCAGCAGCCGACAGGGGAGCAATCAGCCCCAGCATTTT.